Listed below are T cell receptor beta chains from one sample, sequenced in a study of T cell responses to AZD1222 COVID-19 vaccine. Profiling relied on immunoSEQ multiplex PCR, and the TCRdb table lists in-frame clones only, not all of them. The data hold 120,000 or so clones, with about 90% observed a single time. The sequencing used peripheral blood, collected on day 0 of AZD1222 vaccination. These receptors all come from an adult in good health. CDR3s include the opening cysteine and the closing phenylalanine or tryptophan. The D gene is left open where the match is weak. The size of a clone is reported for some rows only, either as once, few or many, or as a class for expanded clones.

size | J | V | D | CDR3 | DNA
NA | TRBJ2-7 | TRBV7-9 | NA | CASSLGSSGYEQYF | TGTGCCAGCAGCTTGGGCTCTTCGGGCTACGAGCAGTACTTC
NA | TRBJ2-7 | TRBV7-9 | NA | CASSLGYGGLHEQYF | TGTGCCAGCAGCTTAGGGTACGGGGGGCTTCACGAGCAGTACTTC
NA | TRBJ2-6 | TRBV19 | NA | CASSITGANVLTF | TGTGCCAGTAGTATTACTGGGGCCAACGTCCTGACTTTC
NA | TRBJ1-1 | TRBV18 | NA | CASSQTGNTEAFF | TGTGCCAGCTCACAAACAGGGAACACTGAAGCTTTCTTT
few | TRBJ2-5 | TRBV2 | NA | CASSGEGSETQYF | TGTGCCAGCAGTGGGGAAGGGTCGGAGACCCAGTACTTC
NA | TRBJ1-2 | TRBV2 | NA | CASSEQGSSYGYTF | TGTGCCAGCAGCGAACAGGGTTCTAGCTATGGCTACACCTTC
NA | TRBJ1-2 | TRBV6-5 | TRBD1 | CASRGTGVDYGYTF | TGTGCCAGCAGAGGGACAGGGGTTGACTATGGCTACACCTTC
NA | TRBJ1-5 | TRBV19 | NA | CASSRKPLGGPEAGYSNQPQHF | TGTGCCAGTAGTAGGAAACCCCTAGGGGGGCCGGAGGCGGGTTATAGCAATCAGCCCCAGCATTTT
NA | TRBJ2-3 | TRBV4-2 | NA | CASGHRPSPSTDTQYF | TGTGCCAGCGGACATCGGCCTTCCCCAAGCACAGATACGCAGTATTTT
NA | TRBJ2-1 | TRBV24-1 | TRBD2 | CATSESSGSWEQFF | TGTGCCACCAGTGAATCTAGCGGGAGTTGGGAGCAGTTCTTC
NA | TRBJ1-5 | TRBV4-1 | NA | CASSQRQVIVSNQPQHF | TGCGCCAGCAGCCAACGACAGGTAATAGTGAGCAATCAGCCCCAGCATTTT
once | TRBJ2-1 | TRBV6-1 | NA | CASSEKAIYNEQFF | TGTGCCAGCAGTGAAAAAGCGATCTACAATGAGCAGTTCTTC
NA | TRBJ1-2 | TRBV28 | NA | CASSLTQGWGYTF | TGTGCCAGCAGTTTAACTCAGGGATGGGGCTACACCTTC
NA | TRBJ1-5 | TRBV19 | NA | CATRAGRVNQPQHF | TGTGCCACAAGAGCGGGTAGGGTGAATCAGCCCCAGCATTTT
NA | TRBJ2-5 | TRBV3-1/TRBV3-2 | TRBD2 | CASNPGGSGIFSQETQYF | TGTGCCAGCAATCCGGGCGGGAGTGGTATTTTTTCCCAAGAGACCCAGTACTTC
NA | TRBJ2-7 | TRBV29-1 | NA | CSLRQGLAGEQYF | TGCAGCCTTCGACAGGGACTTGCCGGCGAGCAGTACTTC
NA | TRBJ2-2 | TRBV4-2 | NA | CASSQVGRQGTGELFF | TGTGCCAGCAGCCAAGTAGGACGCCAGGGGACCGGGGAGCTGTTTTTT
NA | TRBJ1-2 | TRBV28 | NA | CASSLGFVLSYTF | TGTGCCAGCAGTTTAGGTTTTGTATTGAGCTACACCTTC
NA | TRBJ2-7 | TRBV7-9 | NA | CASSLGGMQYF | TGTGCCAGCAGCTTAGGGGGGATGCAGTACTTC
NA | TRBJ2-7 | TRBV5-1 | TRBD1 | CASREGQGGYEQYF | TGCGCCAGCAGAGAGGGACAGGGAGGCTACGAGCAGTACTTC
NA | TRBJ2-7 | TRBV29-1 | NA | CSVEQDDSYEQYF | TGCAGCGTTGAGCAGGACGACTCCTACGAGCAGTACTTC
NA | TRBJ2-3 | TRBV7-8 | TRBD2 | CASSLGRLASTDTQYF | TGTGCCAGCAGCTTAGGGAGACTAGCGAGCACAGATACGCAGTATTTT
NA | TRBJ2-1 | TRBV27 | NA | CASKRELVGEQFF | TGTGCAAGTAAAAGGGAACTAGTTGGTGAGCAGTTCTTC
NA | TRBJ2-1 | TRBV11-3 | TRBD1 | CASSRTGYYNEQFF | TGTGCCAGCTCTCGGACAGGGTACTACAATGAGCAGTTCTTC
NA | TRBJ2-7 | TRBV5-1 | NA | CASSLFVSGSYEQYF | TGCGCCAGCAGCTTATTTGTATCAGGCTCCTACGAGCAGTACTTC
NA | TRBJ2-1 | TRBV7-9 | TRBD2 | CASSYDGLAVNEQFF | TGTGCCAGCAGCTACGACGGGCTAGCGGTCAATGAGCAGTTCTTC
NA | TRBJ2-7 | TRBV29-1 | NA | CSGRDSYEQYF | TGCAGCGGCAGGGACTCCTACGAGCAGTACTTC
NA | TRBJ1-5 | TRBV15 | NA | CATSRDRLGQPQHF | TGTGCCACCAGCAGAGACAGGTTGGGTCAGCCCCAGCATTTT
NA | TRBJ1-2 | TRBV11-2 | NA | CASSWPGSWDGYTF | TGTGCCAGCAGCTGGCCGGGAAGCTGGGATGGCTACACCTTC
NA | TRBJ2-3 | TRBV28 | TRBD1 | CASSFRDRDTQYF | TGTGCCAGCAGTTTCAGGGACAGGGATACGCAGTATTTT
NA | TRBJ1-2 | TRBV28 | TRBD1 | CASSPGQGHYGYTF | TGTGCCAGCAGTCCAGGACAGGGTCACTATGGCTACACCTTC
NA | TRBJ2-1 | TRBV5-1 | TRBD2 | CASSYSGTSGYNEQFF | TGCGCCAGCAGCTACTCCGGGACTAGCGGGTACAATGAGCAGTTCTTC
NA | TRBJ2-5 | TRBV20-1 | NA | CSASSDTWYQETQYF | TGCAGTGCTAGTTCTGACACATGGTACCAAGAGACCCAGTACTTC
NA | TRBJ1-5 | TRBV27 | TRBD1 | CASSLNRGNQPQHF | TGTGCCAGCAGTTTAAACAGGGGGAATCAGCCCCAGCATTTT
NA | TRBJ1-3 | TRBV5-1 | TRBD1 | CASSPTGTGTGNTIYF | TGCGCCAGCAGCCCAACAGGGACAGGAACTGGAAACACCATATATTTT
NA | TRBJ2-7 | TRBV5-5 | NA | CASSLEDSRGQEQYF | TGTGCCAGCAGCTTGGAAGATTCTAGGGGACAAGAGCAGTACTTC
NA | TRBJ1-2 | TRBV5-1 | NA | CASSLDHNGYTF | TGCGCCAGCAGCTTGGACCACAATGGCTACACCTTC
NA | TRBJ2-7 | TRBV10-2 | NA | CASTGSTYEQYF | TGCGCCAGCACGGGTAGCACCTACGAGCAGTACTTC
NA | TRBJ1-1 | TRBV3-1/TRBV3-2 | TRBD1 | CASSHLEGAEAFF | TGTGCCAGCAGCCATTTAGAGGGGGCAGAAGCTTTCTTT
NA | TRBJ2-2 | TRBV7-3 | TRBD2 | CASRRAGVAGELFF | TGTGCCAGCAGAAGAGCGGGAGTGGCCGGGGAGCTGTTTTTT
NA | TRBJ1-2 | TRBV13 | NA | CASSSQDQGNYGYTF | TGTGCCAGCAGCTCCCAGGATCAGGGAAACTATGGCTACACCTTC
NA | TRBJ2-7 | TRBV3-1/TRBV3-2 | NA | CASSQGDGSYEQYF | TGTGCCAGCAGCCAAGGTGACGGCTCCTACGAGCAGTACTTC
NA | TRBJ1-2 | TRBV18 | TRBD1 | CASSPGQGTNYGYTF | TGTGCCAGCTCACCCGGACAGGGAACCAACTATGGCTACACCTTC
NA | TRBJ1-2 | TRBV27 | NA | CASSLRISNYGYTF | TGTGCCAGCAGTCTCCGTATTAGTAACTATGGCTACACCTTC